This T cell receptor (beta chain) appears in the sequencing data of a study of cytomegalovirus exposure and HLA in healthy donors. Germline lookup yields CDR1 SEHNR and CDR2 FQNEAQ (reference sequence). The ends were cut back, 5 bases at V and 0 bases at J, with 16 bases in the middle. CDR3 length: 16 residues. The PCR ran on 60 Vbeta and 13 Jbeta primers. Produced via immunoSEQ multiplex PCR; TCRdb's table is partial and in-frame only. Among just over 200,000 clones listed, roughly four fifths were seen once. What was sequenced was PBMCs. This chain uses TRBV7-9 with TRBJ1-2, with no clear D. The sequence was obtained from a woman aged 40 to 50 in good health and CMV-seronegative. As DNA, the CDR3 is TGTGCCAGCAGCCGTTACGTCCAGATCTCTAACTATGGCTACACCTTC. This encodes CASSRYVQISNYGYTF. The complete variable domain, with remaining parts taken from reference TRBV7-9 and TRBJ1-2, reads DTGVSQNPRHKITKRGQNVTFRCDPISEHNRLYWYRQTLGQGPEFLTYFQNEAQLEKSRLLSDRFSAERPKGSFSTLEIQRTEQGDSAMYLCASSRYVQISNYGYTFGSGTRLTVV.